This T cell receptor (beta chain) was profiled in a study of shared clonotypes between healthy human individuals. Whole-study context: The study used three CD4 naive, three CD4 memory, two CD8 naive and one CD8 memory plate per donor.

After removal of 4 bases from V and 2 bases from J, the junction contained 1 base not matched to a gene. Per the germline V gene, CDR1 is SGHAT and CDR2 is FQNNGV. The CDR3 length is 13 residues. Overall study results and limits: Expectations were that clonotype sharing among donors would be affected by sequencing depth.

The table lists this clone with a few counts. Its cognate antigen is unknown. The same CDR3 can be traced to other DNA sequences in this sample. Execution of the assay was at deep level. Every subset had its genomic DNA shared out evenly among several immunoSEQ plates. Repertoires were generated with immunoSEQ multiplex PCR, while TCRdb's copy carries only in-frame clones and drops some. The sample has under 2,000,000 clones; about 95% are singletons. Naive CD8 cells comprised CD45RO-negative, CCR7-positively selected cells, excluding terminally differentiated effector memory CD45RA+ cells. This chain links TRBV11-2 with TRBJ2-7; 8 bases match TRBD2. The sequenced sample consisted of naive CD8+ T cells sorted from blood. This clonotype was sampled from a man aged 18 to 30 in good health. This chain's CDR3 is CASSSGLAYEQYF. The CDR3 DNA sequence: TGTGCCAGCAGCTCGGGACTAGCCTACGAGCAGTACTTC.